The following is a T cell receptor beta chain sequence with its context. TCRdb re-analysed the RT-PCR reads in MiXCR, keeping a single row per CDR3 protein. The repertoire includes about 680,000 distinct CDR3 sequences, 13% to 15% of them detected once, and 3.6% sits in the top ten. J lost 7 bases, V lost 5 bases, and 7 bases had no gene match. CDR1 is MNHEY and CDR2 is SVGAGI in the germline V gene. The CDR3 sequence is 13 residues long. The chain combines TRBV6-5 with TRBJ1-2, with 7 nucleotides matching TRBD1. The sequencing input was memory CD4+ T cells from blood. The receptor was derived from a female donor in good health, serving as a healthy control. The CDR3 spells CASSGQAWSGYTF. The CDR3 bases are TGTGCCAGCAGTGGACAGGCGTGGAGTGGCTACACCTTC.